These 15 T cell receptor beta chains came from one sample sequenced in a study of technical replicates of blood from several donors. The method was immunoSEQ multiplex PCR; TCRdb's version includes in-frame clones alone and lacks a portion of them. This table has about 63,000 clones, 85% to 90% appearing once. Sequencing input: PBMCs. The receptors stem from a human donor in good health. Some clones in this sample may be carry-over from other donors' samples.

The chain recombines TRBV14 with TRBJ2-5; D is unclear. The CDR3 is 14 residues long. Germline CDR1 and CDR2: SGHDN and FVKESK. V lost 1 base and J 5 bases, leaving 11 bases between the germline ends. CDR3 sequence reads: CASSQVVGPETQYF. CDR3 DNA sequence: TGTGCCAGCAGCCAAGTTGTGGGCCCCGAGACCCAGTACTTC.

J is TRBJ2-7 and V is TRBV7-3, with D possibly TRBD1 on 6 matching bases. The CDR3 is made up of 15 amino acids. V shed 6 bases and J shed 4 bases, with 19 bases lying between them. Germline-derived CDR1 and CDR2 are SGHTA and FQGTGA. CDR3 sequence: CASSGTPVQPYEQYF. DNA of the CDR3: TGTGCCAGCAGTGGGACACCGGTTCAACCTTACGAGCAGTACTTC. Using reference TRBV7-3 and TRBJ2-7 for the parts outside the CDR3, the full variable domain is GAGVSQTPSNKVTEKGKYVELRCDPISGHTALYWYRQSLGQGPEFLIYFQGTGAADDSGLPNDRFFAVRPEGSVSTLKIQRTERGDSAVYLCASSGTPVQPYEQYFGPGTRLTVT.

The J gene is TRBJ1-2, the V gene TRBV6-5, with D hard to call. The V gene's germline CDR1 is MNHEY and CDR2 SVGAGI. V shed 7 bases and J shed 1 base, with 7 bases lying between them. The CDR3 sequence is 12 residues long. CDR3 sequence (DNA): TGTGCCAGCAAGAGCTTTAACTATGGCTACACCTTC. Residues: CASKSFNYGYTF.

This sequence joins TRBV29-1 and TRBJ2-1; TRBD2 might be the D (6 bases). Deletions cut 2 bases from V and 2 bases from J, with 19 bases between. The CDR3 has 17 residues. Germline lookup yields CDR1 SQVTM and CDR2 ANQGSEA. The CDR3 spells CSVEFPALAIPYNEQFF. The CDR3 nucleotides read TGCAGCGTTGAATTCCCGGCGCTAGCGATCCCCTACAATGAGCAGTTCTTC.

The rearrangement uses TRBV4-3 and TRBJ2-6; no firm D call. V was clipped by 5 bases and J by 4 bases, with 12 bases between them. Germline V gene sequence: CDR1 LGHNA, CDR2 YSLEER. The CDR3 is 15 amino acids. The CDR3 DNA reads TGCGCCAGCAGCTACGGATGGGCCGGGGCCAACGTCCTGACTTTC. Translation gives CASSYGWAGANVLTF.

The rearrangement links TRBV7-2 to TRBJ1-1; D is unresolved. V gave up 5 bases and J gave up 3 bases, with 13 bases separating them. This CDR3 contains 14 residues. Germline V lookup: CDR1 SGHTA, CDR2 FQGNSA. This chain's CDR3 is CASSQNARDTEAFF. DNA for the CDR3: TGTGCCAGCAGCCAAAACGCCCGAGACACTGAAGCTTTCTTT.

The chain employs TRBV7-8 and TRBJ1-1; 9 bases match TRBD1. The J segment lost 1 base and the V segment lost 5 bases, leaving 2 bases of the junction unmatched. This CDR3 spans 14 amino acids. Germline CDR1 is SGHVS and CDR2 is FQNEAQ. The CDR3 here is CASSRTGENTEAFF. DNA of the CDR3: TGTGCCAGCAGCAGGACAGGGGAGAACACTGAAGCTTTCTTT.

The V gene is TRBV5-4, the J gene TRBJ2-5; 8 bases are shared with TRBD1. The CDR3 covers 16 residues. The junction had 8 bases not matched to a gene; V was cut back by 3 bases and J by 1 base. Per the germline V gene, CDR1 is SGHNT and CDR2 is YYREEE (reference sequence). CDR3 amino acids: CASSSRQGPSQETQYF. In nucleotides, the CDR3 is TGTGCCAGCAGCTCCCGACAGGGGCCTTCCCAAGAGACCCAGTACTTC.

This chain connects TRBV4-1 to TRBJ2-7; TRBD1 aligns across 8 bases. Germline assignment: CDR1 MGHRA and CDR2 YSYEKL. J was trimmed by 4 bases and V by 0 bases; bases with no gene match: 8. The CDR3 length is 16 residues. The CDR3 DNA reads TGCGCCAGCAGCCAAGAGAGGCCAGGGGGCGGGTACGAGCAGTACTTC. This gives the protein CASSQERPGGGYEQYF.

V and J are TRBV2 and TRBJ2-6; TRBD2 matches 8 bases. V shed 6 bases, J shed 4 bases, and the junction held 2 bases outside the gene matches. Germline CDR1 is SNHLY and CDR2 is FYNNEI. The CDR3 runs 14 residues. CDR3 coding DNA: TGTGCCAGCAGGGGACTAGGGGGGGCCAACGTCCTGACTTTC. It specifies CASRGLGGANVLTF.

The V and J genes are TRBV7-3 and TRBJ2-7, with TRBD1 as a possible D gene (6 bases). The ends were cut back, 3 bases at V and 1 base at J, with 10 bases in the middle. CDR1 and CDR2 (germline): SGHTA, FQGTGA. The CDR3 contains 14 residues. CDR3 sequence: CASSLGAGSYEQYF. Written as DNA, the CDR3 is TGTGCCAGCAGCTTGGGGGCGGGTTCCTACGAGCAGTACTTC.

This chain connects TRBV9 to TRBJ1-2; possibly TRBD1 for D (5 bases). Germline CDR1 is SGDLS and CDR2 is YYNGEE. V was cut by 0 bases and J by 8 bases, with 14 bases left in between. CDR3 length equals 14 residues. The CDR3 DNA sequence: TGTGCCAGCAGCGTAGGTAGAACCTCAGGGGGCTACACCTTC. Protein sequence: CASSVGRTSGGYTF.

The chain employs TRBV2 and TRBJ2-7; 9 positions match TRBD1. Looked up from germline, CDR1 is SNHLY and CDR2 is FYNNEI. V lost 0 bases, J lost 6 bases, and 6 bases stayed unmatched. The length of the CDR3 is 15 residues. CDR3 sequence (DNA): TGTGCCAGCAGTGAAGCAGAGGGACAGGGCACCGAGCAGTACTTC. The encoded protein is CASSEAEGQGTEQYF.

The CDR3 loop is CASSSQGQRTGELFF. CDR3 nucleotides: TGCGCCAGCAGCTCGCAGGGCCAACGCACCGGGGAGCTGTTTTTT. V and J are TRBV4-1 and TRBJ2-2; D might be TRBD1 (5 bases). The V gene's germline CDR1 is MGHRA and CDR2 YSYEKL. Trimming left V 5 bases short and J 4 bases short, with 14 bases between. CDR3 length: 15 amino acids.

The chain is built from TRBV11-3 and TRBJ2-7; D is possibly TRBD1 (6 bases). The CDR3 is made up of 15 amino acids. Trimming cost V 5 bases and J 6 bases, with 20 bases left between them. Germline V lookup: CDR1 SGHNT, CDR2 YENEEA. The CDR3: CASSQGPRGGSEQYF. CDR3 in DNA: TGTGCCAGCAGCCAGGGCCCCAGGGGTGGAAGCGAGCAGTACTTC. The full variable domain, its missing parts supplied by reference TRBV11-3 and TRBJ2-7, is EAGVVQSPRYKIIEKKQPVAFWCNPISGHNTLYWYLQNLGQGPELLIRYENEEAVDDSQLPKDRFSAERLKGVDSTLKIQPAELGDSAVYLCASSQGPRGGSEQYFGPGTRLTVT.